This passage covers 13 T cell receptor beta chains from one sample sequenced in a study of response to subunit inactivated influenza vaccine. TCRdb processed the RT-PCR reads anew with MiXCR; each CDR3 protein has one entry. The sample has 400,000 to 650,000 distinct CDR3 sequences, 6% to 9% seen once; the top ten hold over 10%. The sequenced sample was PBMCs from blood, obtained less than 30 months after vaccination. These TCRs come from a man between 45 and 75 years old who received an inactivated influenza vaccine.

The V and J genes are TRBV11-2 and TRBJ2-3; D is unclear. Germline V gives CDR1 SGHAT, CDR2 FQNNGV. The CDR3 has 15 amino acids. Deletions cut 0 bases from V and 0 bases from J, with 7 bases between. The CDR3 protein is CASSLDAPSTDTQYF. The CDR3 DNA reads TGTGCCAGCAGCTTAGATGCCCCTAGCACAGATACGCAGTATTTT.

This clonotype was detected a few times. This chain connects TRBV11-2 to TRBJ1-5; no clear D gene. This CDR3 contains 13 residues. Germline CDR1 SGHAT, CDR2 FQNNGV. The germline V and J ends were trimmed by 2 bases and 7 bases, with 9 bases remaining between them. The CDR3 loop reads CASSLNQRQPQHF. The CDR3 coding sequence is TGTGCCAGCAGCTTAAATCAGAGACAGCCCCAGCATTTT.

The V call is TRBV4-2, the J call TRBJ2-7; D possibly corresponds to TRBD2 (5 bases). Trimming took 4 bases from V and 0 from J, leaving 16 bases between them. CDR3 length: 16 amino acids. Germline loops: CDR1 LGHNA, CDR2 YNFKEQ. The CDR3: CASSPTITSSSYEQYF. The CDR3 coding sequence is TGTGCCAGCAGCCCGACTATTACTAGTTCCTCCTACGAGCAGTACTTC.

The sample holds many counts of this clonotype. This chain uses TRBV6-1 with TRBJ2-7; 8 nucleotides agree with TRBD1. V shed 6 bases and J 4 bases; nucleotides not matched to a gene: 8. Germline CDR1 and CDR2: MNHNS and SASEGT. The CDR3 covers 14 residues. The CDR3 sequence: CASSRDRRSYEQYF. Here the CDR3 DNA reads TGTGCCAGCAGCCGGGACAGGAGGTCTTACGAGCAGTACTTC.

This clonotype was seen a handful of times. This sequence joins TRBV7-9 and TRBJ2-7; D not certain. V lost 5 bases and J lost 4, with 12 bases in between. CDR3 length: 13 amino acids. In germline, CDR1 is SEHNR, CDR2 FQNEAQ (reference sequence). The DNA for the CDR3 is TGTGCCAGCAGCGGAGACCGGTTATACGAGCAGTACTTC. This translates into CASSGDRLYEQYF.

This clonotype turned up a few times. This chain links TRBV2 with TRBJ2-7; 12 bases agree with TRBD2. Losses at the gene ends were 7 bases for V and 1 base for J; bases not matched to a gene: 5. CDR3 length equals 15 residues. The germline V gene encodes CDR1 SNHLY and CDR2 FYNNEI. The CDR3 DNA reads TGTGCCAGCATGTATCTAGCGGGGGGGTCCTACGAGCAGTACTTC. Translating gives CASMYLAGGSYEQYF.

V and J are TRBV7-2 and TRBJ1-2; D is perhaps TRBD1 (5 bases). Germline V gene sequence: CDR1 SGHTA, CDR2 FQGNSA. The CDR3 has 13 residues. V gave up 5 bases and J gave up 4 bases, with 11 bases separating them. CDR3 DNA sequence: TGTGCCAGCAGCACCCGGGACTCCTATGGCTACACCTTC. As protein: CASSTRDSYGYTF.

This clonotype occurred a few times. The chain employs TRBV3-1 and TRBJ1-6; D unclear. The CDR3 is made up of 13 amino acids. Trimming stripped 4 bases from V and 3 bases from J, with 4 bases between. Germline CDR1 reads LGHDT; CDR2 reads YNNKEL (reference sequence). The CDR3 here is CASSPGYNSPLHF. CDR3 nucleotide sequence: TGTGCCAGCAGCCCTGGCTATAATTCACCCCTCCACTTT.

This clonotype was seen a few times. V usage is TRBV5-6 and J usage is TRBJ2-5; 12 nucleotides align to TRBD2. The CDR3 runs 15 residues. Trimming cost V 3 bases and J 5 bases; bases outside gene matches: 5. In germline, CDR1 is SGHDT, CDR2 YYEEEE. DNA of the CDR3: TGTGCCAGCAGCTACCTGGGACTAGCGGGTGAGACCCAGTACTTC. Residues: CASSYLGLAGETQYF.

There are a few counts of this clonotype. The CDR3 DNA follows: TGCACCGAACTATCCGGGGAGCTGTTTTTT. Protein: CTELSGELFF. The chain joins TRBV29-1 to TRBJ2-2; no clear D. The V gene's germline CDR1 is SQVTM and CDR2 ANQGSEA. The CDR3 is 10 residues long.

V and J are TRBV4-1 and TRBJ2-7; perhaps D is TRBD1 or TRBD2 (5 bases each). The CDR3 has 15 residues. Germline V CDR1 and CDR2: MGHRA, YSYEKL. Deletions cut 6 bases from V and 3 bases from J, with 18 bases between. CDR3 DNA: TGCGCCAGCAGTAAGGCCGGGACGGGCTTCTACGAGCAGTACTTC. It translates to CASSKAGTGFYEQYF.

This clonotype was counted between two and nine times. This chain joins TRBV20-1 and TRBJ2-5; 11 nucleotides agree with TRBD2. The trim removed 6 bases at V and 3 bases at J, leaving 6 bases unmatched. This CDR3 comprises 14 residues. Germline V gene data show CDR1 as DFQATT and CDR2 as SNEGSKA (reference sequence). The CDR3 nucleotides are TGCAGTGCCTTAGCGGGAGGGCCGAAAGAGACCCAGTACTTC. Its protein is CSALAGGPKETQYF.

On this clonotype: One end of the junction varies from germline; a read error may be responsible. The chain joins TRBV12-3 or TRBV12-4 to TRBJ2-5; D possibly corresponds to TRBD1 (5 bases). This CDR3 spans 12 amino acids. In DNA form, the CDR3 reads TGTGCCAGCAGCGTGAAGGGGCTCGCCCCGAGCTTC. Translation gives CASSVKGLAPSF.